A selection of T cell receptor beta chains follows, all from one sample in a study of blood T cells in healthy people across ages. TCRdb independently ran MiXCR on the 5' RACE reads; one entry per CDR3 protein. The data contain under 2,000,000 distinct CDR3 sequences, roughly 50% of them singletons. The specimen sequenced was blood. The receptors stem from a woman between 40 and 50 years old in good health. Both conserved end residues are part of each CDR3. The order of the fields is D gene, J gene, clone size, V gene, CDR3 DNA, CDR3 protein. The D gene is left open where the match is weak. Clone size appears in some rows only: once, few, many, or a class for an expanded clone.

>-|TRBJ1-5|-|TRBV7-9
TGTGCCAGCAGCTCAGACGGGGAGAGCAATCAGCCCCAGCATTTT
CASSSDGESNQPQHF
>TRBD2|TRBJ2-1|-|TRBV2
TGTGCCGGGGGGGAACGGTACAATGAGCAGTTCTTC
CAGGERYNEQFF
>-|TRBJ2-1|-|TRBV6-5
TGTGCCAGCAGTTATCGCGCGACTCACAATGAGCAGTTCTTC
CASSYRATHNEQFF
>TRBD2|TRBJ2-1|once|TRBV24-1
TGTGCCACCAGTGATGCCGGGACTAGCGGTTCTAGCTCCTACAATGAGCAGTTCTTC
CATSDAGTSGSSSYNEQFF
>TRBD1|TRBJ2-7|-|TRBV29-1
TGCAGCGTAGAATACCCCGGGACAGGATACAATGAGCAGTACTTC
CSVEYPGTGYNEQYF
>-|TRBJ2-1|-|TRBV12-3/TRBV12-4
TGTGCCAGCAGGTTACGGGTGGGGGTCTTAGGCAATGAGCAGTTCTTC
CASRLRVGVLGNEQFF
>TRBD2|TRBJ2-1|few|TRBV7-2
TGTGCCAGCAGCTTACACGGCGGGGGGGCTGTTGAGCAGTTCTTC
CASSLHGGGAVEQFF
>TRBD1|TRBJ2-1|-|TRBV12-3/TRBV12-4
TGTGCCAGCCCCCAACCGGGGGGACAGGGTAATGAGCAGTTCTTC
CASPQPGGQGNEQFF
>TRBD1|TRBJ2-7|-|TRBV7-6
TGTGCCAGCAGCTTAGAGGGCGGGACAGGGGCCTACGAGCAGTACTTC
CASSLEGGTGAYEQYF
>-|TRBJ2-3|few|TRBV20-1
TGCAGTGCTCGACAGGATTTCGGAGATACGCAGTATTTT
CSARQDFGDTQYF
>-|TRBJ2-5|few|TRBV7-2
TGTGCCAGCAGCCTCATAGGCGGCGGGGAAATCCAAGAGACCCAGTACTTC
CASSLIGGGEIQETQYF
>-|TRBJ2-3|few|TRBV14
TGTGCCAGCAGCCAGTGGGGCCCTAGCACAGATACGCAGTATTTT
CASSQWGPSTDTQYF
>TRBD2|TRBJ2-1|-|TRBV7-2
TGTGCCAGCCCCCCGGGACTAGCGGGGGAGCTAATCTATGAGCAGTTCTTC
CASPPGLAGELIYEQFF
>-|TRBJ2-7|-|TRBV6-5
TGTGCCAGCAGTCACACTTTACCCGGGGCAGCCAGCTACGAGCAGTACTTC
CASSHTLPGAASYEQYF
>-|TRBJ1-2|-|TRBV6-2/TRBV6-3
TGTGCCAGCAGTTACTCCGAACAGGGACAAGGCTACACCTTC
CASSYSEQGQGYTF
>-|TRBJ2-3|-|TRBV20-1
TGCAGTGCTAGCGTTGAAGGTCTCACAGATACGCAGTATTTT
CSASVEGLTDTQYF
>TRBD1|TRBJ1-2|-|TRBV19
TGTGCCAGTAGCCAGGGGGAGTTTGTCTATGGCTACACCTTC
CASSQGEFVYGYTF
>-|TRBJ1-1|few|TRBV12-3/TRBV12-4
TGTGCCAGCAGTTTTGAGGGGTTGAACACTGAAGCTTTCTTT
CASSFEGLNTEAFF
>TRBD2|TRBJ2-6|-|TRBV5-1
TGCGCCAGCAGCTTTACTAGCGGGGGGACCTCTGGGGCCAACGTCCTGACTTTC
CASSFTSGGTSGANVLTF
>-|TRBJ1-1|-|TRBV5-1
TGCGCCAGCAGCACGACATTTGCAAGCACTGAAGCTTTCTTT
CASSTTFASTEAFF
>-|TRBJ1-6|once|TRBV6-6
TGTGCCAGCAGCCTGACACGGGAAAATTCACCCCTCCACTTT
CASSLTRENSPLHF
>TRBD2|TRBJ2-5|-|TRBV20-1
TGCAGTGCTACGCCTAGCGGGGGGGTCGGAGAGACCCAGTACTTC
CSATPSGGVGETQYF
>TRBD2|TRBJ2-5|few|TRBV5-6
TGTGCCAGCAGCTTGGAACTAGCGGGGGGGCATAGGAGGACCCAGTACTTC
CASSLELAGGHRRTQYF
>-|TRBJ1-1|-|TRBV27
TGTGCCAGTACCTCATTAAGAGTAATGCGGCCTGAAGCTTTCTTT
CASTSLRVMRPEAFF
>TRBD1|TRBJ1-2|few|TRBV3-1
TGTGCCAGCAGCCAATCGGACAGGGACTCTGGCTACACCTTC
CASSQSDRDSGYTF
>-|TRBJ1-6|-|TRBV7-2
TGTGCCAGCAGCCCCTACACTGAATCACCCCTCCACTTT
CASSPYTESPLHF
>TRBD1|TRBJ1-6|few|TRBV20-1
TGCAGTGCTAGAGCCGGACAGGGAACCAAGACTAATTCACCCCTCCACTTT
CSARAGQGTKTNSPLHF
>-|TRBJ2-7|-|TRBV5-1
TGCGCCAGCAGCTTGGACAGCAGCTCCTACAATGAGCAGTACTTC
CASSLDSSSYNEQYF
>TRBD1|TRBJ2-7|-|TRBV2
TGTGCCAGCAGTGAGCCCAGGGGACAGGGATACTACGAGCAGTACTTC
CASSEPRGQGYYEQYF